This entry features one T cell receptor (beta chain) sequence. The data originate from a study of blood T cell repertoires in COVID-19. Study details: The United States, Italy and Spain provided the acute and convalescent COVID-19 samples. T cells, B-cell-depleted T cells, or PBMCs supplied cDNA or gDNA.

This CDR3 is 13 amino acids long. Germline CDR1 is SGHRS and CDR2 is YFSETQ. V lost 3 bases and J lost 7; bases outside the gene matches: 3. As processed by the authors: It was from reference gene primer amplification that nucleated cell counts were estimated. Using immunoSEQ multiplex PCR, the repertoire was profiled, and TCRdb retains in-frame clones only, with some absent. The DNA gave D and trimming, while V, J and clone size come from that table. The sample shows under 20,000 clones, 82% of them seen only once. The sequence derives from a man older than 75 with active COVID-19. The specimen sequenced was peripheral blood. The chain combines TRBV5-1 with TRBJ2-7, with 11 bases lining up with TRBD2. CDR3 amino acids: CASSSRTSGEQYF. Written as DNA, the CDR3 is TGCGCCAGCAGCTCCAGGACTAGCGGGGAGCAGTACTTC.